This passage covers 18 T cell receptor beta chains from one sample sequenced in a study of OX40 agonist ivuxolimab in advanced cancers. The library was produced with the immunoSEQ multiplex PCR assay. What TCRdb holds here is the immuneACCESS table cut down to in-frame rearrangements. Part of the clones is not present; checked against another copy, under half of the missing clones reflect an unresolved V gene, and the others are unexplained. Counted in this sample were about 36,000 clones; under 85% of them appeared once. Less than 20% of the sample is held by the ten biggest clonotypes. The sequencing here drew on CD4+ or CD8+ T cells sorted from blood, taken in a trial of the OX40 agonist ivuxolimab. These receptors were collected from an adult with an advanced solid tumor such as melanoma, head and neck, liver or kidney cancer.

CDR3 in amino acids: CASSPSRASGVGDTQYF. The CDR3 DNA reads TGTGCCAGCAGCCCGAGCAGAGCTAGCGGGGTGGGAGATACGCAGTATTTT. The rearrangement joins TRBV7-9 to TRBJ2-3, with TRBD2 matching 9 bases. V shed 5 bases and J 5 bases; nucleotides not matched to a gene: 14. The germline V gene encodes CDR1 SEHNR and CDR2 FQNEAQ (reference sequence). The CDR3 totals 17 residues.

The chain recombines TRBV19 with TRBJ2-5, with 9 bases fitting TRBD1. There are 15 residues in the CDR3. The V gene's germline CDR1 is LNHDA and CDR2 SQIVND (reference sequence). The V and J ends lost 4 bases and 4 bases, in that order; junction bases with no gene match: 7. The CDR3 protein is CASSTTTGGRETQYF. The CDR3 DNA reads TGTGCCAGTAGTACTACAACAGGGGGCAGAGAGACCCAGTACTTC.

The CDR3 is CASSQDRLAGGSEQFF. CDR3 nucleotide sequence: TGTGCCAGCAGCCAAGATCGACTAGCGGGAGGGAGTGAGCAGTTCTTC. The chain couples TRBV4-2 to TRBJ2-1; 14 bases line up with TRBD2. Trimming removed 0 bases from V and 9 bases from J; junction bases left unmatched: 4. This CDR3 spans 16 amino acids. The V gene's germline CDR1 is LGHNA and CDR2 YNFKEQ.

V usage is TRBV27 and J usage is TRBJ2-3; D remains ambiguous. The V gene's germline CDR1 is MNHEY and CDR2 SMNVEV (reference sequence). The CDR3 runs to 16 residues. The V end was cut by 1 base, the J end by 0 bases, with 11 bases between. The CDR3 sequence is CASSLLQSASTDTQYF. The CDR3 DNA follows: TGTGCCAGCAGTTTATTGCAGTCCGCTAGCACAGATACGCAGTATTTT.

This clone turned up a few times. The chain is built from TRBV28 and TRBJ2-2; no clear D gene. The V end was cut by 6 bases, the J end by 7 bases, with 15 bases between. The CDR3 sequence is 14 residues long. From germline, CDR1 is MDHEN and CDR2 SYDVKM. This chain's CDR3 is CASSPSSASGELFF. The CDR3 region has the DNA TGTGCCAGCAGCCCCTCGTCCGCGAGCGGGGAGCTGTTTTTT. Looking up the rest from reference TRBV28 and TRBJ2-2 gives the full variable domain: DVKVTQSSRYLVKRTGEKVFLECVQDMDHENMFWYRQDPGLGLRLIYFSYDVKMKEKGDIPEGYSVSREKKERFSLILESASTNQTSMYLCASSPSSASGELFFGEGSRLTVL.

The J gene is TRBJ1-2, the V gene TRBV5-6, with 10 nucleotides matching TRBD1. The CDR3 sequence is 15 residues long. Germline-derived CDR1 and CDR2 are SGHDT and YYEEEE. V lost 4 bases, J lost 5 bases, and 8 bases stayed unmatched. This CDR3 is CASSRTGTGEYGYTF. In DNA, the CDR3 is TGTGCCAGCAGCAGGACCGGGACAGGGGAGTATGGCTACACCTTC.

The V and J genes are TRBV5-6 and TRBJ2-7; 10 positions match TRBD2. CDR3 size: 16 residues. Looked up from germline, CDR1 is SGHDT and CDR2 is YYEEEE. Trimming removed 4 bases from V and 5 bases from J; junction bases left unmatched: 12. CDR3 residues: CASSPAGAGGLDEQYF. The DNA for the CDR3 is TGTGCCAGCAGCCCGGCTGGAGCGGGAGGGTTAGACGAGCAGTACTTC.

As for this clone: The junction does not match germline at one end; this may be a read error. The J gene is TRBJ1-3, the V gene TRBV6-5, with D possibly being TRBD1 (6 bases). This CDR3 has 15 amino acids. Germline V gene data show CDR1 as MNHEY and CDR2 as SVGAGI. The DNA for the CDR3 is TGTGCCAGCAGTAACTCTCAGGGGACAGGAAACACCATATATTTT. Translating it yields CASSNSQGTGNTIYF.

The CDR3 DNA reads as TGTGCCAGCAGCTTGGCAGTTAGAGAGCAGTTCTTC. Residues: CASSLAVREQFF. V is TRBV5-4 and J is TRBJ2-1; D remains ambiguous. V dropped 0 bases and J dropped 10 bases, with 8 bases sitting between them. Looked up from germline, CDR1 is SGHNT and CDR2 is YYREEE (reference sequence). CDR3 size: 12 residues.

The chain links TRBV23-1 to TRBJ2-7; a weak D match, TRBD1 (5 bases). TRBV23-1 is an open reading frame, and its role is uncertain. The V end lost 0 bases, the J end lost 1 base, and 22 bases lay between the germline ends. The CDR3 consists of 19 residues. The CDR3 nucleotides read TGCGCCAGCAGTCAATCGACTGTACCACCCGAACAGGATTCCTACGAGCAGTACTTC. This encodes CASSQSTVPPEQDSYEQYF.

This clone was seen only a few times. The same CDR3 also results from other DNA sequences found in this sample. V is TRBV6-1 and J is TRBJ1-2; TRBD1 matches at 8 bases. CDR3 length: 15 amino acids. V lost 6 bases to trimming and J lost 0 bases; unmatched junction nucleotides: 6. The germline CDR1 and CDR2 sequences are MNHNS and SASEGT. The CDR3 DNA is TGTGCCAGCAGGGTCGGACAGGGTCCTAACTATGGCTACACCTTC. This gives the protein CASRVGQGPNYGYTF.

The V call is TRBV4-1, the J call TRBJ1-2, with 10 nucleotides matching TRBD1. V lost 1 base to trimming and J lost 7 bases; unmatched junction nucleotides: 9. The CDR3 is made up of 16 amino acids. Germline values: CDR1 MGHRA, CDR2 YSYEKL. The CDR3 coding sequence is TGCGCCAGCAGCCAAGTACTCGGACAGGGGGAAGTTGGCTACACCTTC. Protein: CASSQVLGQGEVGYTF.

This chain links TRBV7-9 with TRBJ2-7; possibly TRBD1 or TRBD2 for D (5 bases each). Between the trimmed V and J ends, which lost 1 base and 4 bases, there was a span of 11 bases. Germline V CDR1 and CDR2: SEHNR, FQNEAQ (reference sequence). The CDR3 spans 14 residues. This CDR3 reads CASSLGGVWYEQYF. The DNA for the CDR3 is TGTGCCAGCAGCTTAGGAGGGGTGTGGTACGAGCAGTACTTC.

In regard to this clone: The junction departs from the called germline gene at one end, perhaps through a read error. This chain uses TRBV27 with TRBJ2-7, with a tentative D call TRBD2 (5 bases). Germline V lookup: CDR1 MNHEY, CDR2 SMNVEV (reference sequence). CDR3 size: 14 residues. The CDR3 nucleotides read TGTGCCAGCAGTTTATCGCCTAGCTCCCACGAGCAGTACTTC. It is translated as CASSLSPSSHEQYF.

The chain couples TRBV28 to TRBJ1-1; unclear D gene. Trimming stripped 3 bases from V and 2 bases from J, with 4 bases between. From germline, CDR1 is MDHEN and CDR2 SYDVKM. The CDR3 extends over 12 amino acids. CDR3 loop: CASSFVNTEAFF. The CDR3 DNA is TGTGCCAGCAGTTTTGTTAACACTGAAGCTTTCTTT. Together with reference TRBV28 and TRBJ1-1, the CDR3 gives the full variable domain: DVKVTQSSRYLVKRTGEKVFLECVQDMDHENMFWYRQDPGLGLRLIYFSYDVKMKEKGDIPEGYSVSREKKERFSLILESASTNQTSMYLCASSFVNTEAFFGQGTRLTVV.

This chain joins TRBV5-1 and TRBJ1-6, with D maybe TRBD1 (5 bases). The CDR3 length is 15 residues. V was trimmed by 4 bases and J by 14 bases, leaving 22 bases between them. The germline CDR1 and CDR2 sequences are SGHRS and YFSETQ. The CDR3 nucleotides read TGCGCCAGCAGCACCCGAGGAGGGAGGACAAGGACCCTCCACTTT. It specifies CASSTRGGRTRTLHF.

This sequence joins TRBV4-3 and TRBJ1-4; D is uncertain. Germline V gene data show CDR1 as LGHNA and CDR2 as YSLEER. Deletions cut 0 bases from V and 0 bases from J, with 8 bases between. The CDR3 has 16 amino acids. Written as DNA, the CDR3 is TGCGCCAGCAGCCAAGATCTCACCGCAACTAATGAAAAACTGTTTTTT. It translates to CASSQDLTATNEKLFF.

The rearrangement joins TRBV15 to TRBJ2-2, with D hard to call. CDR1 and CDR2 (germline): LNHNV, YYDKDF (reference sequence). Trimming took 3 bases from V and 6 from J, leaving 8 bases between them. The CDR3 contains 13 residues. CDR3 in DNA: TGTGCCACCAGCAGGGGCGTAGCCGGGGAGCTGTTTTTT. It yields the protein CATSRGVAGELFF.